This T cell receptor beta chain was sequenced for a study of molecular identifiers for immune sequencing clone quantification. Making the bulk TCR libraries relied on previously described methods and listed TCR primers. TCRdb analysed the PCR reads with MiXCR anew, one entry per CDR3 protein. The repertoire holds about 320,000 distinct CDR3 sequences, with about 21% as singletons. V lost 5 bases, J lost 7 bases, and 6 bases stayed unmatched. This CDR3 comprises 13 residues. Looked up from germline, CDR1 is MNHEY and CDR2 is SMNVEV (reference sequence). Study-wide results and limits: Clones above 20 RNA copies contained over 99% of effector molecules and under 1% of naive molecules.

There are many counts of this clonotype. The antigen is undetermined. A CD8+CD4-CCR7+CD45RA+ phenotype served as the sorting definition for naive CD8 T cells. This receptor was identified in a human donor in good health. Some libraries in this study had Jurkat cell RNA spiked in. The J gene is TRBJ2-7, the V gene TRBV27, with 9 bases matching TRBD1. The sequenced sample consisted of naive CD8+ T cells from blood, with Jurkat cell RNA spiked in. Subset: FACS-sorted CD8+CD4-CCR7+CD45RA+ naive T cells. The CDR3 is CASSPQGAREQYF. In DNA, the CDR3 is TGTGCCAGCAGTCCACAGGGGGCCAGGGAGCAGTACTTC.